This T cell receptor beta chain was documented in a study of blood T cell repertoires in COVID-19. There are 16 residues in the CDR3. V was shortened by 0 bases and J by 2 bases, with 14 bases between the two germline ends. In germline, CDR1 is SGHRS, CDR2 YFSETQ. The protocol was immunoSEQ multiplex PCR, while the TCRdb copy is restricted to in-frame clones and leaves out a portion. Of fewer than 150,000 clones in the sample, more than 80% were seen once. The specimen was peripheral blood. This sequence was found in an elderly woman with acute or convalescent COVID-19. This sequence joins TRBV5-1 and TRBJ2-5, with D perhaps TRBD2 (5 bases). The chain's CDR3 is CASSLVSTDYQETQYF. The CDR3, as DNA: TGCGCCAGCAGCTTGGTCAGTACAGACTATCAAGAGACCCAGTACTTC.